These 16 T cell receptor beta chains were sequenced from one sample in a study of control samples from healthy donors and cancer patients. Generated by immunoSEQ multiplex PCR, the TCRdb table keeps only in-frame clones and is missing some. The repertoire consists of around 150,000 clones, with 75% to 90% occurring once and the leading ten covering over 4.5%. Sequencing was done on a sample of blood. The receptors here all came from a man younger than 45 in good health.

The V call is TRBV6-2 or TRBV6-3, the J call TRBJ1-2; tentative D call: TRBD1 (5 bases). Per germline, CDR1 MNHEY and CDR2 SVGEGT. This CDR3 comprises 14 residues. V shed 5 bases and J shed 6 bases, with 16 bases lying between them. The CDR3 reads CASSMTPGPHGYTF. Written as DNA, the CDR3 is TGTGCCAGCAGTATGACACCGGGACCTCATGGCTACACCTTC.

The CDR3 sequence is CASSLGPGEGYGYTF. The CDR3 coding sequence is TGTGCCAGCAGCTTAGGCCCCGGAGAAGGCTATGGCTACACCTTC. This chain links TRBV13 with TRBJ1-2; no clear D. Germline CDR1 and CDR2: PRHDT and FYEKMQ (reference sequence). V lost 0 bases to trimming and J lost 4 bases, with 12 bases between them. The CDR3 spans 15 residues.

The V and J genes are TRBV19 and TRBJ2-5; a weak D match, TRBD2 (6 bases). CDR3 size: 14 residues. Looked up from germline, CDR1 is LNHDA and CDR2 is SQIVND (reference sequence). Trimming stripped 4 bases from V and 5 bases from J, with 14 bases between. The CDR3 reads CASSTPRAGETQYF. DNA for the CDR3: TGTGCCAGTAGTACGCCTCGGGCGGGGGAGACCCAGTACTTC.

The chain carries TRBV9 and TRBJ2-1; D possibly corresponds to TRBD1 (6 bases). The length of the CDR3 is 13 residues. Trimming took 0 bases from V and 9 from J, leaving 10 bases between them. Germline V gene lookup returns CDR1 SGDLS and CDR2 YYNGEE. The CDR3 protein is CASSVVTGSEQFF. The CDR3 DNA is TGTGCCAGCAGCGTAGTCACAGGGTCTGAGCAGTTCTTC.

This clone was counted once. The chain has TRBV19 and TRBJ2-3; 8 nucleotides agree with TRBD1. V trimming: 6 bases; J trimming: 2 bases; junction bases outside the gene matches: 7. CDR3 size: 15 residues. CDR1 and CDR2 from the germline V gene are LNHDA and SQIVND (reference sequence). As DNA, the CDR3 is TGTGCCAGTAGCCTCCAGGGGGCTCTCACAGATACGCAGTATTTT. Its translation is CASSLQGALTDTQYF.

The V and J genes are TRBV5-4 and TRBJ2-7; a possible D gene is TRBD2 (6 bases). V lost 2 bases and J 3 bases, leaving 9 bases between the germline ends. This CDR3 contains 13 residues. Germline V gene data show CDR1 as SGHNT and CDR2 as YYREEE (reference sequence). CDR3 region: CASSFSGDYEQYF. DNA for the CDR3: TGTGCCAGCAGCTTTTCGGGGGACTACGAGCAGTACTTC. Together with reference TRBV5-4 and TRBJ2-7, the CDR3 gives the full variable domain: ETGVTQSPTHLIKTRGQQVTLRCSSQSGHNTVSWYQQALGQGPQFIFQYYREEENGRGNFPPRFSGLQFPNYSSELNVNALELDDSALYLCASSFSGDYEQYFGPGTRLTVT.

This chain connects TRBV6-5 to TRBJ1-2, with D tentatively TRBD1 (5 bases). Germline CDR1 and CDR2: MNHEY and SVGAGI. This CDR3 spans 14 amino acids. V lost 7 bases and J lost 2, with 14 bases in between. CDR3 in DNA: TGTGCCAGCAAACCAGGTGGGGGGAACTATGGCTACACCTTC. It yields the protein CASKPGGGNYGYTF.

The chain is built from TRBV4-1 and TRBJ1-1, with a weak D call TRBD1 (6 bases). Germline V gene data show CDR1 as MGHRA and CDR2 as YSYEKL. Trimming stripped 3 bases from V and 3 bases from J, with 14 bases between. The CDR3 has 15 amino acids. The CDR3 protein is CASSHGRQVDTEAFF. Here the CDR3 DNA reads TGCGCCAGCAGCCACGGACGACAGGTCGACACTGAAGCTTTCTTT.

The V gene is TRBV7-8, the J gene TRBJ2-7; TRBD2 agrees at 11 bases. Germline assignment: CDR1 SGHVS and CDR2 FQNEAQ. This CDR3 region has 15 residues. With V trimmed by 5 bases and J by 4 bases, 7 bases remained unmatched. Here the CDR3 reads CASSKGGTSGYEQYF. Written as DNA, the CDR3 is TGTGCCAGCAGCAAGGGGGGGACTAGCGGTTACGAGCAGTACTTC. Combining the CDR3 with reference TRBV7-8 and TRBJ2-7 gives the whole variable domain GAGVSQSPRYKVAKRGQDVALRCDPISGHVSLFWYQQALGQGPEFLTYFQNEAQLDKSGLPSDRFFAERPEGSVSTLKIQRTQQEDSAVYLCASSKGGTSGYEQYFGPGTRLTVT.

The chain has TRBV30 and TRBJ1-1, with 9 bases that match TRBD1. Trimming cost V 3 bases and J 5 bases; bases outside gene matches: 7. Germline-derived CDR1 and CDR2 are GTSNPN and SVGIG (reference sequence). CDR3 length equals 14 residues. The CDR3 DNA reads as TGTGCCTGGAGGACCTACAGGGGGCGGACTGAAGCTTTCTTT. Translated: CAWRTYRGRTEAFF.

This sequence joins TRBV11-2 and TRBJ1-1, with D unclear. The CDR3 extends over 12 amino acids. Looked up from germline, CDR1 is SGHAT and CDR2 is FQNNGV. Trimming removed 5 bases at V and 5 bases at J, with 9 bases between. The CDR3 region is CASSTLGTEAFF. The DNA of the CDR3 is TGTGCCAGCAGCACGCTGGGGACTGAAGCTTTCTTT.

The rearrangement uses TRBV10-2 and TRBJ2-7, with D maybe TRBD2 (7 bases). CDR3 length equals 16 residues. The germline V gene has CDR1 WSHSY and CDR2 SAAADI. V lost 2 bases, J lost 2 bases, and 16 bases lay in between. CDR3 sequence (DNA): TGCGCCAGCAGTGAGAGAGAGGGGAGGGGGGCCTACGAGCAGTACTTC. It is translated as CASSEREGRGAYEQYF.

V usage is TRBV10-3 and J usage is TRBJ1-6; D not certain. The CDR3 spans 17 residues. V dropped 6 bases and J dropped 6 bases, with 21 bases sitting between them. Germline V gene data show CDR1 as ENHRY and CDR2 as SYGVKD. The CDR3 is CAISPNAAGGGNSPLHF. Here the CDR3 DNA reads TGTGCCATCAGCCCCAACGCCGCCGGCGGCGGTAATTCACCCCTCCACTTT.

This clone was seen just once. V and J are TRBV4-2 and TRBJ1-2, with 7 bases identical to TRBD1. V lost 7 bases and J lost 4; bases outside the gene matches: 12. CDR1 and CDR2 (germline): LGHNA, YNFKEQ. The CDR3 is 15 amino acids. CDR3 nucleotide sequence: TGTGCCAGCAACCTACGGGGACAGACTAGCTATGGCTACACCTTC. It encodes CASNLRGQTSYGYTF.

This sequence joins TRBV7-8 and TRBJ2-3; D could derive from TRBD1 or TRBD2 (6 bases each). The CDR3 sequence is 15 residues long. V was cut by 4 bases and J by 0 bases, with 11 bases left in between. Germline V gene data show CDR1 as SGHVS and CDR2 as FQNEAQ. The CDR3: CASSSIGGSTDTQYF. The CDR3 DNA reads TGTGCCAGCAGCTCCATCGGGGGCAGCACAGATACGCAGTATTTT.

This sequence joins TRBV29-1 and TRBJ1-2; D is undetermined. Germline CDR1 and CDR2: SQVTM and ANQGSEA. Trimming took off 2 bases at V and 4 bases at J, with 14 bases between the two ends. This CDR3 contains 14 residues. CDR3 DNA sequence: TGCAGCGTTGAATATGGCCCAGGCGGCTATGGCTACACCTTC. Translating it yields CSVEYGPGGYGYTF.